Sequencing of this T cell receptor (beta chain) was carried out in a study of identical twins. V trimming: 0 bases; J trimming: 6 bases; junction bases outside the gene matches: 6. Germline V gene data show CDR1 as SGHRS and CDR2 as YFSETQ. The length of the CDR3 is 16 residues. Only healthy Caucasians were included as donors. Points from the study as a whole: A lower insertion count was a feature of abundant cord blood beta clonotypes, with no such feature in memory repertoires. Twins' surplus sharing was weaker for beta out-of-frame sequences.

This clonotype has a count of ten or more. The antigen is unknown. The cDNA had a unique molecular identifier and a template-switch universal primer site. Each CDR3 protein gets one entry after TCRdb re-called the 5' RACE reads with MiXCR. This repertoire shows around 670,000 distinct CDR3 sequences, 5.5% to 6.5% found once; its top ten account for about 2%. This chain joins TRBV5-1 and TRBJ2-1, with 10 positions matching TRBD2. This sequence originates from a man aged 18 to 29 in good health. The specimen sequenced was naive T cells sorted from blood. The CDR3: CASSLARTSGSNEQFF. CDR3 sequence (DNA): TGCGCCAGCAGCTTGGCCAGGACTAGCGGAAGCAATGAGCAGTTCTTC.